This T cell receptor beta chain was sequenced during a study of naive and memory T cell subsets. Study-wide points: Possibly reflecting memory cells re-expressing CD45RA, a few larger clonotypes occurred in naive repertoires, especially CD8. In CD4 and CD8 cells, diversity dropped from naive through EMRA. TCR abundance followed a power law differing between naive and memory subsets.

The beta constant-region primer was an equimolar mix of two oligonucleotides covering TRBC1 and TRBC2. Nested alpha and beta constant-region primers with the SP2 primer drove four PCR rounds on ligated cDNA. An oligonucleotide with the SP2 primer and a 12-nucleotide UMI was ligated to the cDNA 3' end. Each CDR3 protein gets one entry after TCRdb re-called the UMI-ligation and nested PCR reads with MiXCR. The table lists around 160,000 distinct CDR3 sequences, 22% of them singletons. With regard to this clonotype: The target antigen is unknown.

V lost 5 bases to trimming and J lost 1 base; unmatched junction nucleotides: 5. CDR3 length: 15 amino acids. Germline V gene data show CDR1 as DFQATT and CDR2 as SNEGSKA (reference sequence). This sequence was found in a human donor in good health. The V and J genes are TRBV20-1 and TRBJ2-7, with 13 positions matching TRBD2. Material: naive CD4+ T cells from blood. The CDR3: CSAPATSGRSYEQYF. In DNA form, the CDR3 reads TGCAGTGCTCCAGCGACTAGCGGGAGGTCCTACGAGCAGTACTTC.